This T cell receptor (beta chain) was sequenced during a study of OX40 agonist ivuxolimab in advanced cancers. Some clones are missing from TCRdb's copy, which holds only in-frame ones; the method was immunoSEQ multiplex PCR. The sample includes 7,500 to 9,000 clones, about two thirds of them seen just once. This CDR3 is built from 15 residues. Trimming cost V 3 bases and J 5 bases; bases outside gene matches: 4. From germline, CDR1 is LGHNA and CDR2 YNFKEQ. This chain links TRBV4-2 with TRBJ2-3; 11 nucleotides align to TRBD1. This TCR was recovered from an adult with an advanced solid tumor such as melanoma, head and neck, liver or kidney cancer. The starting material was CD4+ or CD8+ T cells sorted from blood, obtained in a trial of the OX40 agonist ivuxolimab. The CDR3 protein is CASSQDRGLIDTQYF. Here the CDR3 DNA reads TGTGCCAGCAGCCAGGACAGGGGGCTGATAGATACGCAGTATTTT.